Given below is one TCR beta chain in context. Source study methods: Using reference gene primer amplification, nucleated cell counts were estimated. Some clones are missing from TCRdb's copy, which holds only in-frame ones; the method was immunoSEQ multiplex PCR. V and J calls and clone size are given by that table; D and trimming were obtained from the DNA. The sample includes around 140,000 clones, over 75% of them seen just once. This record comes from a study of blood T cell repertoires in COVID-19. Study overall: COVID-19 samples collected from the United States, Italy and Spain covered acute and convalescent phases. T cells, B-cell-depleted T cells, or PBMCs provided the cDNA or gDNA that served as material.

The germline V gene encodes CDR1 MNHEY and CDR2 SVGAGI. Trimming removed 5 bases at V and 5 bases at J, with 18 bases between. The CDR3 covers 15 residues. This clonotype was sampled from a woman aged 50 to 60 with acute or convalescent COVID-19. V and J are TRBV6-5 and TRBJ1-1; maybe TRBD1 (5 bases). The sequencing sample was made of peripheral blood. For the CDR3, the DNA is TGTGCCAGCAGTCTTCAGGGTGGGGTGGAAACTGAAGCTTTCTTT. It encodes CASSLQGGVETEAFF.